This T cell receptor (beta chain) came from a study of cytomegalovirus exposure and HLA in healthy donors. On the study more broadly: A later analysis reported the 120 validation repertoires used the same platform as the roughly 700 first-cohort repertoires. Study results and limitations: The finding came from a later analysis; first-cohort TCR clusters tended to co-occur in the 110 or so validation repertoires. According to the study, 150 to 200 TCR beta chains were cytomegalovirus-associated.

The CDR3 sequence is 15 residues long. The V gene lost 4 bases and the J gene lost 6 bases, with 20 bases spanning the gap. Germline V CDR1 and CDR2: SGDLS, YYNGEE. Profiling relied on immunoSEQ multiplex PCR, and the TCRdb table lists in-frame clones only, not all of them. The profile covers about 260,000 clones, with about 92% appearing a single time and 2.5% to 3.5% taken by the ten largest. As for this clone: Its specificity is unknown.

The sequenced material came from PBMCs. The receptor was isolated from a woman aged 25-40 years in good health and CMV-seronegative. The genes are TRBV9 and TRBJ2-7, with unresolved D. For the CDR3, the DNA is TGTGCCAGCAGCCCTTTGTCCGGACCGAATCCCGAGCAGTACTTC. Translating it yields CASSPLSGPNPEQYF.